The T cell receptor (beta chain) described here comes from a study of T cell clonality in common variable immunodeficiency. There are many counts of this clone. Read data end 3 residues before the CDR3 end; the end is taken from the germline J gene. Other DNA sequences from this sample encode an identical CDR3 as well. Some clones are missing from TCRdb's copy, which holds only in-frame ones; the method was immunoSEQ multiplex PCR. The sample holds 50,000 to 60,000 clones, and no clone turns up only once. Unmatched junction bases numbered 2, after V lost 4 bases and J lost 2 bases. This CDR3 spans 13 amino acids. The germline V gene encodes CDR1 GTSNPN and CDR2 SVGIG (reference sequence).

This rearrangement joins TRBV30 to TRBJ1-3; 7 nucleotides agree with TRBD1. The specimen sequenced was peripheral blood mononuclear cells. This clonotype was obtained from a person aged 18-69 years in good health. The part of the CDR3 DNA that was read is TGTGCCTGGATCACAGGGGCTGGAAACACC. Translating it yields CAWITGAGNT. The CDR3 in full is CAWITGAGNTIYF.